This is a list of T cell receptor beta chains from one sample in a study of control samples from healthy donors and cancer patients. The assay was immunoSEQ multiplex PCR, and TCRdb's table has in-frame clones only and misses some. The sample lists approximately 90,000 clones; around 81% were seen once. Sequencing was carried out using blood. All receptors come from a man between 25 and 39 years old in good health. Both conserved end residues are part of each CDR3. D genes are given only for firm matches. Size is stated for part of the rows, as once, few or many counts, or as a class when the clone is expanded.

j_gene,len,v_gene,d_gene,abundance,CDR3nt,CDR3aa
TRBJ2-3,12,TRBV12-3/TRBV12-4,-,-,TGTGCCAGCATGGTGGACACAGATACGCAGTATTTT,CASMVDTDTQYF
TRBJ2-4,14,TRBV4-1,-,-,TGCGCCAGATTGGACCGCCTAGCCAAAAACATTCAGTACTTC,CARLDRLAKNIQYF
TRBJ1-3,15,TRBV28,TRBD1,-,TGTGCCAGCAGAAAGGGACAGCTCTCTGGAAACACCATATATTTT,CASRKGQLSGNTIYF
TRBJ2-1,14,TRBV10-3,-,few,TGTGCCATCAGTGAGTCTGTAGGTGGGCGTGAGCAGTTCTTC,CAISESVGGREQFF
TRBJ1-1,14,TRBV25-1,-,-,TGTGCCAGCAGTGATTCACCCGTAGGCACTGAAGCTTTCTTT,CASSDSPVGTEAFF
TRBJ1-1,15,TRBV4-1,-,-,TGCGCCAGCAGCCAGGATAAGACGGATAACACTGAAGCTTTCTTT,CASSQDKTDNTEAFF
TRBJ1-2,13,TRBV20-1,-,-,TGCAGTGCTAGTGAAGGGGCCAACTATGGCTACACCTTC,CSASEGANYGYTF
TRBJ2-7,16,TRBV25-1,TRBD1,-,TGTGCCAGCAGTGAATATGGGACAGGGGTGACCTACGAGCAGTACTTC,CASSEYGTGVTYEQYF
TRBJ2-7,14,TRBV7-9,-,few,TGTGCCAGCAGCTTAAGGGACGTTTCCTACGAGCAGTACTTC,CASSLRDVSYEQYF
TRBJ2-3,15,TRBV19,TRBD1,-,TGTGCCAGTAGTAGGACAGGGGTTCAGGGAGATACGCAGTATTTT,CASSRTGVQGDTQYF
TRBJ1-1,17,TRBV27,TRBD1,-,TGTGCCAGCAGCACAAAACAGGGGGCCCCCCTGGACACTGAAGCTTTCTTT,CASSTKQGAPLDTEAFF
TRBJ2-7,13,TRBV18,TRBD1,once,TGTGCCAGCTCACTAGACAGGGACCGCGAGCAGTACTTC,CASSLDRDREQYF
TRBJ1-1,15,TRBV18,TRBD1,-,TGTGCCAGCTCAGGACAGGGGGGTAGAAACACTGAAGCTTTCTTT,CASSGQGGRNTEAFF
TRBJ2-1,14,TRBV10-3,-,-,TGTGCCACCACCGGGACACAACCTTACAATGAGCAGTTCTTC,CATTGTQPYNEQFF
TRBJ2-1,14,TRBV5-1,TRBD2,-,TGCGCCAGCAGCGTGACTAGCGGAAACAATGAGCAGTTCTTC,CASSVTSGNNEQFF
TRBJ1-1,14,TRBV6-5,TRBD1,-,TGTGCCAGCAGTTACAGGGCAGGGGGGACTGAAGCTTTCTTT,CASSYRAGGTEAFF
TRBJ1-6,15,TRBV27,TRBD1,-,TGTGCCAGCAGTTTATACGCAGGGGGAAATTCACCCCTCCACTTT,CASSLYAGGNSPLHF
TRBJ1-2,13,TRBV11-2,-,-,TGTGCCAGCAGCTTAGGGGGGAGAGACGGCTACACCTTC,CASSLGGRDGYTF
TRBJ2-2,15,TRBV28,-,-,TGTGCCAGCAGGATCGGGGGAATCAACACCGGGGAGCTGTTTTTT,CASRIGGINTGELFF
TRBJ1-4,16,TRBV9,TRBD1,-,TGTGCCAGCAGCCCCCGGACAGGTTGGCGCAATGAAAAACTGTTTTTT,CASSPRTGWRNEKLFF
TRBJ1-1,11,TRBV10-3,-,-,TGTGCCATACGACAGCGGGGTGAAGCTTTCTTT,CAIRQRGEAFF
TRBJ1-1,16,TRBV18,-,-,TGTGCCAGCTCACCGCGAGGGGACGTAGGGAACACTGAAGCTTTCTTT,CASSPRGDVGNTEAFF
TRBJ1-6,16,TRBV18,-,-,TGTGCCAGCTCACCACTTAACGGACGGAACAATTCACCCCTCCACTTT,CASSPLNGRNNSPLHF
TRBJ2-3,13,TRBV6-6,-,-,TGTGCCAGCGCGGGGATACTTCCGAATACGCAGTATTTT,CASAGILPNTQYF
TRBJ2-7,12,TRBV6-5,-,-,TGTGCCAGCACGACAGGCTTCTACGAGCAGTACTTC,CASTTGFYEQYF
TRBJ2-4,15,TRBV27,TRBD1,-,TGTGCCAGCAGTCCGGGACAGGGGGCCAAAAACATTCAGTACTTC,CASSPGQGAKNIQYF
TRBJ2-1,16,TRBV5-1,-,-,TGCGCCAGCAGCTTGGAGTGGCAGGGAACGACTAATGAGCAGTTCTTC,CASSLEWQGTTNEQFF
TRBJ1-4,14,TRBV2,-,-,TGTGCCTCCTCAGGAGGGGCCAGGCCTGAAAAACTGTTTTTT,CASSGGARPEKLFF
TRBJ1-1,14,TRBV6-6,TRBD1,-,TGTGCCAGCAGCGTGACCGGGACAGGGAACGGAGCTTTCTTT,CASSVTGTGNGAFF
TRBJ2-1,16,TRBV7-3,TRBD2,-,TGTGCCAGCAGCTTAAATGCGGGGGAAAAGTACAATGAGCAGTTCTTC,CASSLNAGEKYNEQFF
TRBJ2-3,13,TRBV27,-,few,TGTGCCAGCAGTCCTAAAGACACAGATACGCAGTATTTT,CASSPKDTDTQYF
TRBJ1-2,14,TRBV7-8,-,-,TGTGCCAGCAGCTTAGGGACAGACAGTTATGGCTACACCTTC,CASSLGTDSYGYTF
TRBJ1-1,16,TRBV11-2,-,-,TGTGCCAGCAGCCCGTCGGGGCGTAGGGTGGGCACTGAAGCTTTCTTT,CASSPSGRRVGTEAFF
TRBJ2-3,17,TRBV3-1/TRBV3-2,TRBD2,-,TGTGCCAGCAGCCAAGGGCTAGCGGGGGGGTACACAGATACGCAGTATTTT,CASSQGLAGGYTDTQYF
TRBJ1-1,13,TRBV6-5,-,once,TGTGCCAGCAGTTCGATGAGGGAACAGCGAGCTTTCTTT,CASSSMREQRAFF